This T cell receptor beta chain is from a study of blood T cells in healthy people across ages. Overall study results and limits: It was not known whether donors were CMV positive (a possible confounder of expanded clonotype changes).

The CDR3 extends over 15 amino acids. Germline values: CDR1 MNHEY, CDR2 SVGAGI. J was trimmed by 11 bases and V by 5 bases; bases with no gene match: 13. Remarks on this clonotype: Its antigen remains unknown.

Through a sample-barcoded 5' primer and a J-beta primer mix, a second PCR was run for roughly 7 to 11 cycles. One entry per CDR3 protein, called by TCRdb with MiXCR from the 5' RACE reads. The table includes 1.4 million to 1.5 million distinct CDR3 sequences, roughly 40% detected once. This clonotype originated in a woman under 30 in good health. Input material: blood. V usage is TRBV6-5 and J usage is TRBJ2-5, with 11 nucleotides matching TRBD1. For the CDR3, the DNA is TGTGCCAGCAGTCCCGGGACAGGGGGATTGGGGGAGCAGTACTTC. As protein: CASSPGTGGLGEQYF.